This TCR beta chain was sequenced for a study of blood T cell repertoires in COVID-19. Only in-frame clones appear in the TCRdb table, and some are missing; sequencing was by immunoSEQ multiplex PCR. The table includes roughly 150,000 clones, roughly 80% detected once. V lost 0 bases and J lost 2, with 7 bases in between. The CDR3 spans 14 residues. The germline V gene encodes CDR1 MNHEY and CDR2 SVGAGI. Material: peripheral blood. This TCR derives from a woman over 75 with acute or convalescent COVID-19. The chain carries TRBV6-5 and TRBJ1-2, with a possible D match to TRBD1 (6 bases). CDR3: CASSYSQGNYGYTF. The CDR3 DNA sequence: TGTGCCAGCAGTTACTCCCAGGGGAACTATGGCTACACCTTC.